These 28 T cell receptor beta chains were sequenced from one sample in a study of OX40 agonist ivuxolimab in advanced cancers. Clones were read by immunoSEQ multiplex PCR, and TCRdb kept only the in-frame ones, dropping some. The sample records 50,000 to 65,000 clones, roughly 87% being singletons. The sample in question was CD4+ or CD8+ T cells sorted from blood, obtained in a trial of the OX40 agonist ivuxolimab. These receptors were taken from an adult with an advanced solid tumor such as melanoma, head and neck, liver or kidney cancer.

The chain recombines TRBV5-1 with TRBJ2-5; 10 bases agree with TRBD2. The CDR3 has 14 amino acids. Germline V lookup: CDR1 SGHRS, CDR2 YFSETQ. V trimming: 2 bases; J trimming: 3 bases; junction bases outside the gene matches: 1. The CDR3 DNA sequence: TGCGCCAGCAGCTTAACTAGCGGGAAAGAGACCCAGTACTTC. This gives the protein CASSLTSGKETQYF.

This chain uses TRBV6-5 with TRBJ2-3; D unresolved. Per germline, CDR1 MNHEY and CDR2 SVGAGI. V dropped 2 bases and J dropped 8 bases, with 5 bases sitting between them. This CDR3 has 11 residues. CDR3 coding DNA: TGTGCCAGCAGTTACGGGCTTACGCAGTATTTT. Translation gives CASSYGLTQYF.

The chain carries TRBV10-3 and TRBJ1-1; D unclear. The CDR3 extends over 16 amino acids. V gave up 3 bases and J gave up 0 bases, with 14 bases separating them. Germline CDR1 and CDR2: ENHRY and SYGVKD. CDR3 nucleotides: TGTGCCATCAGTGATTCCCGGGGAGGGCTGAACACTGAAGCTTTCTTT. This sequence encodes CAISDSRGGLNTEAFF.

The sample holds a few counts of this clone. The CDR3 region has the DNA TGTGCCAGCACCCAGCTGGGGTTCCAGCCCCAGCATTTT. Protein product: CASTQLGFQPQHF. This sequence joins TRBV28 and TRBJ1-5, with D unclear. The CDR3 contains 13 residues. Germline values: CDR1 MDHEN, CDR2 SYDVKM. V dropped 7 bases and J dropped 7 bases, with 14 bases sitting between them.

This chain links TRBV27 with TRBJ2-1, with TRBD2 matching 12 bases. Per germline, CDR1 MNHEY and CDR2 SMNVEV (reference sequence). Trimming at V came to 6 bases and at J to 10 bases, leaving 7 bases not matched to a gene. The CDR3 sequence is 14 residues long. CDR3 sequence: CASRGLAGYKEQFF. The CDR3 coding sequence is TGTGCCAGCAGGGGACTAGCGGGTTATAAGGAGCAGTTCTTC.

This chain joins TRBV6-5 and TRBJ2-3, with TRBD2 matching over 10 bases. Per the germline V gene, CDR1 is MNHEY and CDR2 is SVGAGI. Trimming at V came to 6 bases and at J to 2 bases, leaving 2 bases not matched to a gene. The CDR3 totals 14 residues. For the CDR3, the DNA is TGTGCCAGCAGGCTAGCGGGAGACACAGATACGCAGTATTTT. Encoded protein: CASRLAGDTDTQYF.

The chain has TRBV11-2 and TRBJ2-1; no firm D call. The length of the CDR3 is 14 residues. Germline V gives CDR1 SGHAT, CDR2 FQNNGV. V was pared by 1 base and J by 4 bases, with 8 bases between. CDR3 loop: CASSLAGPYNEQFF. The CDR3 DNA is TGTGCCAGCAGCTTAGCGGGTCCGTACAATGAGCAGTTCTTC. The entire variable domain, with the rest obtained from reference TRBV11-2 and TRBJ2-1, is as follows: EAGVAQSPRYKIIEKRQSVAFWCNPISGHATLYWYQQILGQGPKLLIQFQNNGVVDDSQLPKDRFSAERLKGVDSTLKIQPAKLEDSAVYLCASSLAGPYNEQFFGPGTRLTVL.

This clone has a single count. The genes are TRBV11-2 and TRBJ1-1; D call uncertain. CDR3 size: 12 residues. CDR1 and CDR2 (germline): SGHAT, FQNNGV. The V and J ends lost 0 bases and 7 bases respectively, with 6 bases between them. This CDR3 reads CASSLDGGEAFF. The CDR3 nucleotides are TGTGCCAGCAGCTTAGATGGTGGTGAAGCTTTCTTT.

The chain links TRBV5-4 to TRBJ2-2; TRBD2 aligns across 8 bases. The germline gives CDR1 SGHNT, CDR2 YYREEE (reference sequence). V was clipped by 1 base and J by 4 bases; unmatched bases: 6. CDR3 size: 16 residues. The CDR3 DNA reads TGTGCCAGCAGCTTGTCCTCCAGCGGGGGCACCGGGGAGCTGTTTTTT. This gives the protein CASSLSSSGGTGELFF.

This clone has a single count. CDR3 amino acids: CSVRDSGTQYF. Here the CDR3 DNA reads TGCAGCGTTCGGGACTCTGGGACGCAGTATTTT. This chain connects TRBV29-1 to TRBJ2-3; D possibly corresponds to TRBD2 (6 bases). Trimming stripped 5 bases from V and 9 bases from J, with 12 bases between. There are 11 residues in the CDR3. Germline V gene lookup returns CDR1 SQVTM and CDR2 ANQGSEA.

Here the CDR3 reads CASSIGQGATYEQYF. The CDR3 region has the DNA TGTGCCAGTAGTATTGGGCAGGGGGCGACCTACGAGCAGTACTTC. The chain joins TRBV19 to TRBJ2-7; TRBD1 matches 8 bases. CDR1 and CDR2 from the germline V gene are LNHDA and SQIVND (reference sequence). This CDR3 is built from 15 residues. V dropped 3 bases and J dropped 2; count of bases not matched to a gene: 6. Full variable domain (remainder filled in from reference TRBV19 and TRBJ2-7): DGGITQSPKYLFRKEGQNVTLSCEQNLNHDAMYWYRQDPGQGLRLIYYSQIVNDFQKGDIAEGYSVSREKKESFPLTVTSAQKNPTAFYLCASSIGQGATYEQYFGPGTRLTVT.

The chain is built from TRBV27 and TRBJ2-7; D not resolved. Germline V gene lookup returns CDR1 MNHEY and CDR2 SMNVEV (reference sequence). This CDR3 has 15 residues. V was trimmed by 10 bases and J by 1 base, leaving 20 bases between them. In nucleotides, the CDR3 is TGTGCCACCTTGAAACAAGGCAGGCTTTCCTACGAGCAGTACTTC. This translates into CATLKQGRLSYEQYF.

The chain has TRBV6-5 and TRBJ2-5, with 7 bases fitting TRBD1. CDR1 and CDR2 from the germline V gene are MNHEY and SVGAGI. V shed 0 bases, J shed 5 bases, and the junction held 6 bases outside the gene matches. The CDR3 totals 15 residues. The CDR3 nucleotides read TGTGCCAGCAGTTACTCCACAGGGGCGGAGGAGACCCAGTACTTC. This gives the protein CASSYSTGAEETQYF.

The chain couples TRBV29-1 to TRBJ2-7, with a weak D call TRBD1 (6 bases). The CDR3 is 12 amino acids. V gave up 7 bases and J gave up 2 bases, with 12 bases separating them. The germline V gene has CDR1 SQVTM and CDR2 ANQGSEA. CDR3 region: CSARDTPYEQYF. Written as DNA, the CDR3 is TGCAGCGCCCGGGACACCCCCTACGAGCAGTACTTC.

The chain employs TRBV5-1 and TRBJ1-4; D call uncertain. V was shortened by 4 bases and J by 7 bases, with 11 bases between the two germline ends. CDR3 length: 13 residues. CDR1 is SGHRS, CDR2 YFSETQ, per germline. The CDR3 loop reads CASSISSGEKLFF. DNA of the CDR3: TGCGCCAGCAGCATCAGTTCTGGTGAAAAACTGTTTTTT.

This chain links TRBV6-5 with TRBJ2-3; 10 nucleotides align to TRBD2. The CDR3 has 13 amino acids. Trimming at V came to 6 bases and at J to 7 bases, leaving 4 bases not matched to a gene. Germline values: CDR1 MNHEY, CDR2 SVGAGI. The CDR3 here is CASRGLAENTQYF. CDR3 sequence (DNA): TGTGCCAGCAGAGGACTAGCGGAAAATACGCAGTATTTT.

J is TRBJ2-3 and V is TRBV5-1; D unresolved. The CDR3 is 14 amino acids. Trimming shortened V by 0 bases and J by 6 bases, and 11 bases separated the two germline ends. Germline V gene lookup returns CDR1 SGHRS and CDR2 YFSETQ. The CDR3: CASSLASDRDTQYF. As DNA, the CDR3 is TGCGCCAGCAGCTTGGCCAGCGATCGGGATACGCAGTATTTT. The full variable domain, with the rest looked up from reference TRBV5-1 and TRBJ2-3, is KAGVTQTPRYLIKTRGQQVTLSCSPISGHRSVSWYQQTPGQGLQFLFEYFSETQRNKGNFPGRFSGRQFSNSRSEMNVSTLELGDSALYLCASSLASDRDTQYFGPGTRLTVL.

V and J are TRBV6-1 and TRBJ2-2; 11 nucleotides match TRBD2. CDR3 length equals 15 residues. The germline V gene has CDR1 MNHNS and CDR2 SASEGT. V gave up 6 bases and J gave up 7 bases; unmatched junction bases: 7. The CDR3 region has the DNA TGTGCCAGCAGGACCGGGACTAGCGGCGTCGGGGAGCTGTTTTTT. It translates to CASRTGTSGVGELFF.

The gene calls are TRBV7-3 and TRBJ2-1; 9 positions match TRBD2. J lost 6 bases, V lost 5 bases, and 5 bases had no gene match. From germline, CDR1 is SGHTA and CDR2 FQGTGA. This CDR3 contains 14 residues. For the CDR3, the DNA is TGTGCCAGCAGCATAGATAGCGGGAGCAATGAGCAGTTCTTC. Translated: CASSIDSGSNEQFF.

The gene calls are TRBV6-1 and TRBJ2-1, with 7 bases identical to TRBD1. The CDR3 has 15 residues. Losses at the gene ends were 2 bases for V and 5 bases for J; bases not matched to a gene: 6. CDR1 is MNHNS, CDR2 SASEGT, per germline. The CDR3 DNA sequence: TGTGCCAGCAGTGAACCGGACAGGCCCCACAATGAGCAGTTCTTC. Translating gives CASSEPDRPHNEQFF.

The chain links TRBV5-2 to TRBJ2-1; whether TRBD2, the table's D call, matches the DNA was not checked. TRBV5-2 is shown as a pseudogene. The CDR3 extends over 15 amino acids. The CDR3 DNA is TGTGCCAGCAGCCAAGATTTTCGGGGGTTCGATGAGCAGTTCTTC. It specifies CASSQDFRGFDEQFF.

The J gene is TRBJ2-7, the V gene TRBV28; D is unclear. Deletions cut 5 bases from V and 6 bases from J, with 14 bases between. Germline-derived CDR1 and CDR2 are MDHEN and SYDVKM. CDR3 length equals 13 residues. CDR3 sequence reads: CASSLPTPGEQYF. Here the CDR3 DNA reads TGTGCCAGCAGTCTACCAACCCCGGGCGAGCAGTACTTC.

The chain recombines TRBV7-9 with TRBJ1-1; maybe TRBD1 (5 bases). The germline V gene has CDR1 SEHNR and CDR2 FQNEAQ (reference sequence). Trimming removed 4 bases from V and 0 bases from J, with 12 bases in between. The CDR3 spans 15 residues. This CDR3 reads CASSSGATMNTEAFF. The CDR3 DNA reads TGTGCCAGCAGCTCCGGGGCCACTATGAACACTGAAGCTTTCTTT.

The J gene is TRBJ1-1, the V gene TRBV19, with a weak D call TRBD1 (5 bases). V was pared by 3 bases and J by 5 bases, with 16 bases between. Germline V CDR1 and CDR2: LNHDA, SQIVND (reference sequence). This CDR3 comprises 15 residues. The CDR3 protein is CASSILGPKGTEAFF. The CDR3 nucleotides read TGTGCCAGTAGTATTCTGGGTCCTAAGGGGACTGAAGCTTTCTTT.

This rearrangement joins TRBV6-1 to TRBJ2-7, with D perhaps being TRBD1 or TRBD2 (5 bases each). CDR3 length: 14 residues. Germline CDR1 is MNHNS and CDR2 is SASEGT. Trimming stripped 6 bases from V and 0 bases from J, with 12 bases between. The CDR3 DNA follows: TGTGCCAGCAGGCTTGGGGGAAGCTCCTACGAGCAGTACTTC. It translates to CASRLGGSSYEQYF.

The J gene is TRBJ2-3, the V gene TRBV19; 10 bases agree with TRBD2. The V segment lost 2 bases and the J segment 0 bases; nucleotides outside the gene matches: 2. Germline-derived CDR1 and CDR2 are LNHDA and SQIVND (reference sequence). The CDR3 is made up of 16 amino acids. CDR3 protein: CASSIMGLASTDTQYF. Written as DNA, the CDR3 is TGTGCCAGTAGTATAATGGGACTAGCGAGCACAGATACGCAGTATTTT.

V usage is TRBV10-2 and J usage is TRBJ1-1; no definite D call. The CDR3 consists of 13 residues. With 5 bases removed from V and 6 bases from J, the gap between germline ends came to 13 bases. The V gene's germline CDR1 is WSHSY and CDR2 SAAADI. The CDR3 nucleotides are TGCGCCAGCAGTCAGACATTTCGCGCTGAAGCTTTCTTT. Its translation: CASSQTFRAEAFF.

CDR3 protein: CASSLYWDNTGELFF. The DNA of the CDR3 is TGTGCCAGCAGTTTATATTGGGATAACACCGGGGAGCTGTTTTTT. The genes are TRBV27 and TRBJ2-2; D is unresolved. Germline V lookup: CDR1 MNHEY, CDR2 SMNVEV (reference sequence). The CDR3 runs 15 residues. V was shortened by 1 base and J by 2 bases, with 8 bases between the two germline ends.